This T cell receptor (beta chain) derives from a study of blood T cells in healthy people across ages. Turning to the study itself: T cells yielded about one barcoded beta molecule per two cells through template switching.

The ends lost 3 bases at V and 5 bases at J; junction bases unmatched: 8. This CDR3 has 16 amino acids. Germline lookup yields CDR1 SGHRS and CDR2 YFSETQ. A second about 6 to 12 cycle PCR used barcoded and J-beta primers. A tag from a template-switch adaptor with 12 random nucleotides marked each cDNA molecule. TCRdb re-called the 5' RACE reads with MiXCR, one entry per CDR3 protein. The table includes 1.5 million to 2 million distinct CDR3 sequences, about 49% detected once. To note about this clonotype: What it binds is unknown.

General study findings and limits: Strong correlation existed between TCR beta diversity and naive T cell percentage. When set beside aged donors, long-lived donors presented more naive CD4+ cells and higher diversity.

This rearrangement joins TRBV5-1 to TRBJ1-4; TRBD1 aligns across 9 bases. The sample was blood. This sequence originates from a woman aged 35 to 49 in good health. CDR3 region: CASSSPKDRGNEKLFF. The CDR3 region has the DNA TGCGCCAGCAGCTCCCCCAAGGACAGGGGAAATGAAAAACTGTTTTTT.